This TCR beta chain was captured by sequencing in a study of T-cell memory formation after mild COVID-19. In the study overall: In these data, TCR clusters were largely donor specific.

This clonotype was found a few times. This CDR3 is built from 14 residues. Looked up from germline, CDR1 is ENHRY and CDR2 is SYGVKD. With 6 bases removed from V and 4 bases from J, the gap between germline ends came to 16 bases. TCRdb re-called the 5' RACE reads with MiXCR, one entry per CDR3 protein. The sample yields some 120,000 distinct CDR3 sequences, about 6% seen once. V is TRBV10-3 and J is TRBJ2-7; the D is unclear. The TCR originated in an adult woman who had mild COVID-19 (a few samples of this study predate the infection). Cell type and time point are not known. The specimen sequenced was PBMCs or a T cell subset sorted from them (not recorded which). This CDR3 is CAISQKPSKYEQYF. The CDR3 region has the DNA TGTGCCATCAGCCAGAAACCTTCGAAATACGAGCAGTACTTC.